This T cell receptor beta chain was found in a study of T cell repertoires in ileal Crohn's disease. Whole-study context: At postoperative colonoscopy, neoterminal ileum biopsies were taken as M6.

A word on this clone: No antigen is known for it.

Time point here: neoterminal ileum biopsy at postoperative endoscopy, about 6 months after surgery. Included were adult ileal or ileocolonic Crohn's patients indicated for ileocolonic resection. The data were produced by immunoSEQ multiplex PCR, yet TCRdb's version contains in-frame clones alone and is incomplete. The data contain 1,000 or so clones, around four fifths of them singletons. This CDR3 region has 15 residues. With V trimmed by 5 bases and J by 0 bases, 5 bases remained unmatched. Germline values: CDR1 LNHDA, CDR2 SQIVND (reference sequence). General observations from the study: Clonal expansions were more frequent in active smokers than non-smokers at surgery. Mucosal expansions were suggested to be mainly CD8 T cells.

The receptor was derived from an adult with Crohn's disease. The sample taken for sequencing was ileal tissue. The chain joins TRBV19 to TRBJ1-2; 8 bases are a match to TRBD1. The CDR3 sequence: CASSWGTGPNYGYTF. CDR3 nucleotide sequence: TGTGCCAGTAGTTGGGGGACAGGACCTAACTATGGCTACACCTTC.